These 4 T cell receptor beta chains were all obtained from the same sample, sequenced in a study of cytomegalovirus exposure and HLA in healthy donors. The repertoire was sequenced with immunoSEQ multiplex PCR; TCRdb's copy has only in-frame clones and lacks some. The table shows approximately 100,000 clones, with 70% to 90% occurring only once. Sequencing input: PBMCs. The receptors here all came from a woman between 25 and 40 years old in good health and CMV-seronegative.

The chain combines TRBV27 with TRBJ2-7, with 7 positions matching TRBD1. The CDR3 spans 16 residues. Trimming removed 5 bases from V and 4 bases from J; junction bases left unmatched: 14. Looked up from germline, CDR1 is MNHEY and CDR2 is SMNVEV (reference sequence). The CDR3, as DNA: TGTGCCAGCAGTCGTTTGACAGGGATGCGGATGTACGAGCAGTACTTC. Protein product: CASSRLTGMRMYEQYF.

V usage is TRBV5-1 and J usage is TRBJ2-2, with D perhaps matching TRBD1 (5 bases). CDR1 and CDR2 from the germline V gene are SGHRS and YFSETQ. Trimming removed 4 bases from V and 6 bases from J, with 19 bases in between. The CDR3 runs to 16 residues. The CDR3 spells CASSPQAGPLAGELFF. The CDR3, as DNA: TGCGCCAGCAGCCCCCAGGCAGGGCCTTTAGCCGGGGAGCTGTTTTTT.

J is TRBJ2-7 and V is TRBV19; maybe TRBD1 (6 bases). Trimming removed 8 bases at V and 7 bases at J, with 15 bases between. The CDR3 runs 12 residues. CDR1 and CDR2 from the germline V gene are LNHDA and SQIVND (reference sequence). This CDR3 is CASRTAAGEQYF. CDR3 nucleotides: TGTGCCAGTCGGACAGCCGCCGGGGAGCAGTACTTC.

This clone was detected only once. The rearrangement uses TRBV2 and TRBJ2-4; TRBD2 agrees at 8 bases. This CDR3 has 18 amino acids. V trimming: 9 bases; J trimming: 0 bases; junction bases outside the gene matches: 16. CDR1 and CDR2 (germline): SNHLY, FYNNEI. The CDR3 DNA sequence: TGTGCCAGTGACCGGGGGGGCCGAATGCAGAAAGCCAAAAACATTCAGTACTTC. Translation gives CASDRGGRMQKAKNIQYF.